The rows below give T cell receptor beta chains drawn from one sample of a study of blood T cell repertoires in COVID-19. Measured with immunoSEQ multiplex PCR; TCRdb has only the in-frame clones, and not every one. The table includes under 40,000 clones, about 90% detected once. The sequencing input was peripheral blood. These receptors were collected from a man aged 50 or older with active or convalescent COVID-19. The CDR3 runs from the conserved cysteine through the conserved F or W. D genes are given only for firm matches. Expanded clones get a size class; other rows say once, few or many, or leave the size out.

size,J,D,V,CDR3,DNA
few,TRBJ1-1,TRBD1,TRBV27,CASRQAGGNTEAFF,TGTGCCAGCAGGCAGGCAGGGGGCAACACTGAAGCTTTCTTT
NA,TRBJ2-1,TRBD1,TRBV28,CASRSDRGAIF,TGTGCCAGCAGGTCAGACAGGGGAGCGATCTTC
NA,TRBJ1-1,NA,TRBV12-3/TRBV12-4,CASSPGLTEAFF,TGTGCCAGCAGTCCAGGCCTCACTGAAGCTTTCTTT
NA,TRBJ2-5,NA,TRBV4-1,CASSQLNGGQETQYF,TGCGCCAGCAGCCAACTCAACGGGGGTCAAGAGACCCAGTACTTC
NA,TRBJ1-6,NA,TRBV6-2/TRBV6-3,CASSSLNSPLHF,TGTGCCAGCAGTTCCCTCAATTCACCCCTCCACTTT
NA,TRBJ2-6,NA,TRBV30,CAWTPSGANVLTF,TGTGCCTGGACCCCTTCTGGGGCCAACGTCCTGACTTTC
NA,TRBJ1-2,NA,TRBV5-8,CASSLVGRGYTF,TGTGCCAGCAGTCTGGTGGGGCGCGGCTACACCTTC
NA,TRBJ2-4,NA,TRBV5-6,CASSLRRKNIQYF,TGTGCCAGCAGCTTGAGGCGGAAAAACATTCAGTACTTC
NA,TRBJ1-1,NA,TRBV18,CASSPPLMNTEAFF,TGTGCCAGCTCACCACCCCTAATGAACACTGAAGCTTTCTTT
NA,TRBJ2-6,TRBD1,TRBV18,CASSPPRTGISGANVLTF,TGTGCCAGCTCACCACCGAGGACAGGCATCTCTGGGGCCAACGTCCTGACTTTC
NA,TRBJ1-2,NA,TRBV6-5,CASYGYGYTF,TGTGCCAGCTACGGGTATGGCTACACCTTC
NA,TRBJ1-1,TRBD1,TRBV28,CASSSGQANTEAFF,TGTGCCAGCAGTTCTGGACAGGCGAACACTGAAGCTTTCTTT
NA,TRBJ1-1,NA,TRBV5-1,CATRSGAEAFF,TGCGCCACAAGGTCGGGGGCTGAAGCTTTCTTT
NA,TRBJ2-2,TRBD2,TRBV18,CASSPITSGRAGAGELFF,TGTGCCAGCTCACCAATTACTAGCGGGAGGGCCGGAGCCGGGGAGCTGTTTTTT
NA,TRBJ2-3,NA,TRBV20-1,CSASWQGEARANTQYF,TGCAGTGCTAGTTGGCAGGGGGAGGCTAGGGCGAATACGCAGTATTTT
NA,TRBJ2-1,TRBD2,TRBV7-2,CASGETSGSYNEQFF,TGTGCCAGCGGGGAGACTAGCGGGTCCTACAATGAGCAGTTCTTC
once,TRBJ2-7,NA,TRBV10-1,CASSDHRDEQYF,TGCGCCAGCAGTGATCACAGGGACGAGCAGTACTTC
NA,TRBJ1-2,TRBD1,TRBV6-6,CASSYGGQGRGYTF,TGTGCCAGCAGTTACGGTGGACAGGGTCGTGGCTACACCTTC
NA,TRBJ2-3,TRBD2,TRBV3-1/TRBV3-2,CASRIGTTGGTDTQYF,TGTGCCAGCAGGATAGGGACTACCGGGGGCACAGATACGCAGTATTTT
NA,TRBJ1-5,NA,TRBV19,CASSVEGNQPQHF,TGTGCCAGTAGTGTGGAGGGCAATCAGCCCCAGCATTTT
NA,TRBJ1-1,NA,TRBV18,CASSTRVAGPMNTEAFF,TGTGCCAGCTCTACCAGGGTGGCAGGGCCAATGAACACTGAAGCTTTCTTT
NA,TRBJ2-5,NA,TRBV30,CAWDRSGFETQYF,TGTGCCTGGGATAGATCGGGATTTGAGACCCAGTACTTC
once,TRBJ1-6,NA,TRBV7-8,CASTPGGHSSYNSPLHF,TGTGCCAGCACCCCGGGGGGGCATAGCTCCTATAATTCACCCCTCCACTTT
NA,TRBJ2-1,TRBD2,TRBV19,CASRTAGTYNEQFF,TGTGCCAGTAGGACAGCGGGAACCTACAATGAGCAGTTCTTC
once,TRBJ1-1,NA,TRBV21-1,CASSTRGRTFF,TGTGCCAGCAGCACCAGGGGTCGGACTTTCTTT
few,TRBJ2-3,TRBD2,TRBV4-1,CASSQEGARGGSTDTQYF,TGCGCCAGCAGCCAAGAGGGCGCCCGGGGGGGTAGCACAGATACGCAGTATTTT
once,TRBJ2-3,NA,TRBV5-1,CASSSVTASTDTQYF,TGCGCCAGCAGCTCAGTTACAGCCAGCACAGATACGCAGTATTTT
NA,TRBJ1-5,TRBD1,TRBV7-9,CASSLGTGHQPQHF,TGTGCCAGCAGCTTGGGGACAGGGCATCAGCCCCAGCATTTT
NA,TRBJ1-5,NA,TRBV28,CASSLIARAANQPQHF,TGTGCCAGCAGTTTAATCGCCAGGGCTGCCAATCAGCCCCAGCATTTT
few,TRBJ2-5,TRBD2,TRBV7-6,CASSVSGGGETQYF,TGTGCCAGCAGCGTTAGCGGGGGAGGCGAGACCCAGTACTTC
NA,TRBJ1-1,TRBD1,TRBV5-1,CASSPETGRNTEAFF,TGCGCCAGCAGCCCGGAGACAGGGAGGAACACTGAAGCTTTCTTT
NA,TRBJ1-2,TRBD1,TRBV5-1,CASSLGQDYGYTF,TGCGCCAGCAGCCTCGGACAGGACTATGGCTACACCTTC
NA,TRBJ2-5,NA,TRBV27,CASSEGGLIKAGTQYF,TGTGCCAGCAGTGAGGGGGGGCTTATAAAAGCGGGGACCCAGTACTTC
NA,TRBJ1-6,NA,TRBV11-3,CASSLGLRDIGSPLHF,TGTGCCAGCAGCTTAGGTCTAAGGGACATCGGGTCACCCCTCCACTTT
NA,TRBJ1-1,NA,TRBV13,CASSTGQNVNTEAFF,TGTGCCAGCAGCACCGGACAGAACGTGAACACTGAAGCTTTCTTT
NA,TRBJ2-1,TRBD1,TRBV9,CASTIGQGPYNEQFF,TGTGCCAGCACCATCGGACAGGGCCCCTACAATGAGCAGTTCTTC
NA,TRBJ2-7,NA,TRBV28,CASSTTGIGIYEQYF,TGTGCCAGCAGTACAACAGGGATTGGAATCTACGAGCAGTACTTC
NA,TRBJ1-1,TRBD1,TRBV28,CAARQGGTEAFF,TGTGCCGCCAGACAGGGCGGTACTGAAGCTTTCTTT
once,TRBJ1-2,TRBD1,TRBV7-6,CASSLRPGQGAYGYTF,TGTGCCAGCAGCTTAAGACCTGGACAGGGGGCCTATGGCTACACCTTC
NA,TRBJ2-2,NA,TRBV11-3,CASSPGTSSGELFF,TGTGCCAGCAGCCCGGGGACTTCCTCCGGGGAGCTGTTTTTT
NA,TRBJ2-5,TRBD1,TRBV3-1/TRBV3-2,CASSQKGRGKTQYF,TGTGCCAGCAGCCAGAAGGGCAGGGGGAAGACCCAGTACTTC
NA,TRBJ2-2,TRBD1,TRBV28,CASHESSDRRNTGELFF,TGTGCCAGCCACGAATCATCGGACAGGAGAAACACCGGGGAGCTGTTTTTT
NA,TRBJ1-1,NA,TRBV15,CATSPLGEGAATEAFF,TGTGCCACCAGCCCTCTAGGGGAGGGCGCGGCAACTGAAGCTTTCTTT
NA,TRBJ1-1,NA,TRBV11-2,CASSLERVGEAFF,TGTGCCAGCAGCTTAGAGAGGGTAGGTGAAGCTTTCTTT
NA,TRBJ1-4,NA,TRBV2,CASTKEPNEKLFF,TGTGCCAGCACCAAGGAGCCTAATGAAAAACTGTTTTTT
NA,TRBJ1-1,TRBD1,TRBV2,CASSRDRVAAFF,TGTGCCAGCAGTCGGGACAGAGTTGCAGCTTTCTTT
few,TRBJ1-6,NA,TRBV7-2,CASSSRGGRDSPLHF,TGTGCCAGCAGCTCGAGGGGGGGAAGGGATTCACCCCTCCACTTT
NA,TRBJ1-1,TRBD1,TRBV15,CATTTQGANTEAFF,TGTGCCACCACAACACAGGGGGCGAACACTGAAGCTTTCTTT
NA,TRBJ2-1,TRBD2,TRBV29-1,CSVDTSGGPYNEQFF,TGCAGCGTTGATACTAGCGGGGGCCCTTACAATGAGCAGTTCTTC
NA,TRBJ2-1,NA,TRBV14,CASSQGQYNEQFF,TGTGCCAGCAGCCAAGGACAGTACAATGAGCAGTTCTTC
NA,TRBJ1-1,NA,TRBV28,CASSQGWDTEAFF,TGTGCCAGCAGCCAGGGGTGGGACACTGAAGCTTTCTTT
few,TRBJ1-2,NA,TRBV7-9,CASSLDRENYGYTF,TGTGCCAGCAGCTTAGACAGGGAGAACTATGGCTACACCTTC
NA,TRBJ2-1,NA,TRBV21-1,CASSKAWWMGGEDYNEQFF,TGTGCCAGCAGCAAAGCGTGGTGGATGGGGGGGGAGGACTACAATGAGCAGTTCTTC
once,TRBJ1-6,TRBD1,TRBV6-5,CASSQDRARNSPLHF,TGTGCCAGCAGCCAGGACAGGGCACGTAATTCACCCCTCCACTTT
NA,TRBJ1-2,TRBD1,TRBV28,CASTPPGGGYTF,TGTGCCAGCACCCCACCAGGGGGTGGCTACACCTTC
NA,TRBJ2-1,TRBD2,TRBV5-1,CASSPLTSGRAHEQFF,TGCGCCAGCAGCCCACTGACTAGCGGGAGGGCCCATGAGCAGTTCTTC
NA,TRBJ1-2,NA,TRBV6-5,CASSSQGRGYTF,TGTGCCAGCAGTTCACAGGGACGTGGCTACACCTTC
NA,TRBJ2-7,TRBD1,TRBV19,CASSLKTGTEQYF,TGTGCCAGTAGTCTCAAGACAGGGACCGAGCAGTACTTC
once,TRBJ1-4,NA,TRBV28,CASSPAVRGEKLFF,TGTGCCAGCAGCCCCGCGGTCCGGGGTGAAAAACTGTTTTTT
NA,TRBJ1-2,TRBD1,TRBV7-9,CASSLGPDRAYTF,TGTGCCAGCAGCTTAGGCCCCGACAGGGCCTACACCTTC